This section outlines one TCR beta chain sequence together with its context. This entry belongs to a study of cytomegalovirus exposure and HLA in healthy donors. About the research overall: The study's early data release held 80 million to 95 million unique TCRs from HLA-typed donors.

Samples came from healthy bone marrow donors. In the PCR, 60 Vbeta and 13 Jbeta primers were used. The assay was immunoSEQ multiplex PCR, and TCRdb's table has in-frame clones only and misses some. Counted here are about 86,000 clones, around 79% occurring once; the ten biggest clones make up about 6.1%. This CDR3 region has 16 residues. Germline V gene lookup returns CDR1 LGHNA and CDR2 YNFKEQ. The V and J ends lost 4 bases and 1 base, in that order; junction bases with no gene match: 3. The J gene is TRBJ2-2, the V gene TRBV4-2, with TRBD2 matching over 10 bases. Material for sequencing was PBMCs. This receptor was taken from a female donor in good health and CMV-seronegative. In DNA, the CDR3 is TGTGCCAGCAGCCTAGCGGGGGGTGGGAACACCGGGGAGCTGTTTTTT. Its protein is CASSLAGGGNTGELFF.